This T cell receptor (beta chain) originates from a study of blood T cell repertoires in COVID-19 (dated by TCRdb to the early 2020s). Broadly, across the study: Samples from collaborators originated in the United States, Italy and Spain and spanned both the acute and convalescent phases of COVID-19. The material from the prospective study consisted of cDNA or gDNA derived from T cells, B-cell-depleted T cells, or PBMCs. The dataset comprised deeply sampled blood TCRbeta repertoires from subjects exposed to, actively infected with, or recovered from COVID-19. The repertoires were released in a freely available public database meant as a resource for research on the immune response to SARS-CoV-2. Samples were obtained from the ongoing ImmuneRACE study (first 160 participants) and from 1,254 subjects provided by 6 global collaborators. A de-identified subject ID, COVID-19 status, age in years and sex were almost always included in the sample metadata. Where HLA class I and class II types were available, the types were taken from metadata supplied by the sample provider, not from assay-based typing. Overall results and qualifications from the work: The amount of clinical and demographic metadata varied by source and participant and was provided uncurated.

In the germline V gene (reference sequence), CDR1 corresponds to LNHDA and CDR2 to SQIVND. Counted from cysteine to phenylalanine, this CDR3 has 15 amino acids. The retained sequence is limited to the CDR3, 45 bases, with the frame set at the first base. V loses 6 bases of germline sequence and J loses 0 bases, and the interval between the two ends is 12 bases. Worth noting for this clone: The antigen it binds to is not known. No per-base quality is available; no much larger clone lies one base away.

TCRbeta CDR3 regions were amplified from genomic DNA by means of the immunoSEQ Assay, a bias-controlled multiplex PCR. For the original study's pipeline: Nucleated cell counts per sample were estimated from amplification of reference gene primers within the assay. Sequence reads were collapsed and filtered to measure the absolute abundance of every unique TCRbeta CDR3 rearrangement. For each sample, productive Simpson clonality was calculated as the square root of Simpson's diversity index over productive rearrangements. Drawn from immuneACCESS, this table holds only the in-frame rearrangements with V and J called that TCRdb kept. Clones are partly lost; checked studies trace under half to an unresolved V gene and leave the rest unexplained. The V and J calls and clone size were taken over from that table, and D and trimming were inferred from the DNA. A total of approximately 230,000 clones appear in this sample, approximately 84% of them only once. The ten largest clones add up to approximately 15% of the sample.

Participants in the prospective study were enrolled through a virtual design, were aged about 18 to 100 years, and lived in approximately 25 United States geographic areas. To assign participants to cohorts, the prospective study relied on clinical history that participants themselves reported in a screening survey and a study questionnaire. ImmuneRACE Cohort 3 recovered participants were defined by two consecutive negative NP/OP PCR tests, healthcare professional clearance, or symptom resolution. Each participant in the prospective study had whole blood, serum and a nasopharyngeal or oropharyngeal swab collected by mobile phlebotomists. Participants in the prospective study had the option to provide additional blood draws and questionnaires over a roughly 2-month period. Blood samples from the prospective study were shipped frozen or at room temperature prior to DNA extraction.

Input material: PBMCs or T cells enriched from blood (not recorded which). The source is a man aged 35 to 55 who had recovered from COVID-19. The rearrangement joined TRBV19 to TRBJ2-1; perhaps TRBD1 is the D gene, with 6 bases matching. The bases are TGTGCCAGTAGCTCACAGGGATACTCCTACAATGAGCAGTTCTTC. Translated, it gives CASSSQGYSYNEQFF.